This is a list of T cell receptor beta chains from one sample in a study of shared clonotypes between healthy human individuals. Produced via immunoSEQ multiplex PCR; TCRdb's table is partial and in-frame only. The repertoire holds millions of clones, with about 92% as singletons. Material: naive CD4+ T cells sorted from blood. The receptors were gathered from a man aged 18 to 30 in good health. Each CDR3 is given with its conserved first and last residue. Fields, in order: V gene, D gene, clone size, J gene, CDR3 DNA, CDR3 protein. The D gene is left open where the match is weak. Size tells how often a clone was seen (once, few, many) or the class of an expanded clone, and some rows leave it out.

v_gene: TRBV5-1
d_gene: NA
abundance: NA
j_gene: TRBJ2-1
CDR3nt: TGCGCCAGCAGCCCCCGACAGGAACCCTATGGGGAGCAGTTCTTC
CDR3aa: CASSPRQEPYGEQFF

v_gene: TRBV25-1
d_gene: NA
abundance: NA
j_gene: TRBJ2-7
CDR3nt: TGTGCCAGCAGTGTGGACAACTACGAGCAGTACTTC
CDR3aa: CASSVDNYEQYF

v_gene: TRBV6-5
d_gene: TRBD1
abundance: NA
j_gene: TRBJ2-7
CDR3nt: TGTGCCAGCACCAGGGGGCAGAGCTCCTACGAGCAGTACTTC
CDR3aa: CASTRGQSSYEQYF

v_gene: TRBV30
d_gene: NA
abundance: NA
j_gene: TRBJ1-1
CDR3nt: TGTGCCTGGGGAGCGAGACTAGAGAACACTGAAGCTTTCTTT
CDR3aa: CAWGARLENTEAFF

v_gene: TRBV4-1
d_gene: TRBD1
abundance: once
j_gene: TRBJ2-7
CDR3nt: TGCGCCAGCAGCCAAGAGAGGGGGCTCGGCTACGAGCAGTACTTC
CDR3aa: CASSQERGLGYEQYF

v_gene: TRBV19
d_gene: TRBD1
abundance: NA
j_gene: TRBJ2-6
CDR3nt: TGTGCCAGTAGTATCCCTCCGGGACAGGTGCCTTTCTCTGGGGCCAACGTCCTGACTTTC
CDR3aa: CASSIPPGQVPFSGANVLTF

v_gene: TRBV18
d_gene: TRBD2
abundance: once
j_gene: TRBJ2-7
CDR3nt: TGTGCCAGCGGCGGGGGGACCTACGAGCAGTACTTC
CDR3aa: CASGGGTYEQYF

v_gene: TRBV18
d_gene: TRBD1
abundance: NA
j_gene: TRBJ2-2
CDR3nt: TGTGCCAGCTCACCACCGGGACAGGGGGCTTCAGGGGAGCTGTTTTTT
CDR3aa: CASSPPGQGASGELFF

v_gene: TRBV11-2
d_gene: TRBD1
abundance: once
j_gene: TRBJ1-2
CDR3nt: TGTGCCAGCAGCCGTACAGGGGACTATGGCTACACCTTC
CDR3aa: CASSRTGDYGYTF

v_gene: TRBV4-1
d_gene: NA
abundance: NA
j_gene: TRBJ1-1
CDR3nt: TGCGCCAGCAGCCAAGGCGAGTGGGGGAAGGTGAACACTGAAGCTTTCTTT
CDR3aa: CASSQGEWGKVNTEAFF

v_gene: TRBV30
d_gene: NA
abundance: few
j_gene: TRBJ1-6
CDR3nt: TGTGCCTGGAGTGTTCCCCAATCACCCCTCCACTTT
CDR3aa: CAWSVPQSPLHF

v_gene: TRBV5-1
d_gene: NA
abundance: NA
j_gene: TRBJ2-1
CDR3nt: TGCGCCAGCAGCTTGGGCCGTGGGCTTTACGGTGAGCAGTTCTTC
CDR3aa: CASSLGRGLYGEQFF

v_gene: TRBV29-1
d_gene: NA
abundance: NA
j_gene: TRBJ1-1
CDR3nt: TGCAGCGTTGGTGTGAACACTGAAGCTTTCTTT
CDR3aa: CSVGVNTEAFF

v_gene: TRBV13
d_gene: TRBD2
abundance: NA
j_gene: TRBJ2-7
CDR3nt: TGTGCCAGCAGCTTAGTTTTCGGGGGTCCGGGGGGTTACGAGCAGTACTTC
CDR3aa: CASSLVFGGPGGYEQYF

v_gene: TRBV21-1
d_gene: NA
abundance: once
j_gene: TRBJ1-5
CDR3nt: TGTGCCAGCAGCCCCGAACCCCGGGACAGGAGGGCTCAGCCCCAGCATTTT
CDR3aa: CASSPEPRDRRAQPQHF

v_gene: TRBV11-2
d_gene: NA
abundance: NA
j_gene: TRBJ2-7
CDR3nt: TGTGCCAGCAGCTTAAATGGGTACGAGCAGTACTTC
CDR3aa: CASSLNGYEQYF

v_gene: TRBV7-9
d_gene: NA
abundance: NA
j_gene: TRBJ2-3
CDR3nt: TGTGCCAGCAGCTTAGCGAATAGAAACAGGCCTAGCACAGATACGCAGTATTTT
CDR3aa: CASSLANRNRPSTDTQYF

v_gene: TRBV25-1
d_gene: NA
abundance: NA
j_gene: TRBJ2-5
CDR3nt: TGTGCCAGCAGTGAATATCTCGGGGATCAAGAGACCCAGTACTTC
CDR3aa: CASSEYLGDQETQYF

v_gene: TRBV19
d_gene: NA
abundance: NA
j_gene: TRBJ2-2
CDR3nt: TGTGCCAGTAGTATGTACAGCAACACCGGGGAGCTGTTTTTT
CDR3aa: CASSMYSNTGELFF

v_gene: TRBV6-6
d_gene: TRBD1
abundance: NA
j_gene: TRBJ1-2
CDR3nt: TGTGCCAGCAGTCGTGGACAGGGTGGGGGCTACACCTTC
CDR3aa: CASSRGQGGGYTF

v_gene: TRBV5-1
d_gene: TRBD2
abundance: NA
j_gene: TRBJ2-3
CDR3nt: TGCGCCAGCAGCCTGGGGACTAGCGGGGGCTTAGATACGCAGTATTTT
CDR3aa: CASSLGTSGGLDTQYF

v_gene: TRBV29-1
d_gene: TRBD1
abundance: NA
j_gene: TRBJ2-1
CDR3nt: TGCAGCGTTGGGGACAGGGTCAGCGATGAGCAGTTCTTC
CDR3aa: CSVGDRVSDEQFF

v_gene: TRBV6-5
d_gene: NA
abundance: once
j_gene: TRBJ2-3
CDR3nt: TGTGCCAGCAGCTCGATGAGTATCCGGGATACGCAGTATTTT
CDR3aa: CASSSMSIRDTQYF

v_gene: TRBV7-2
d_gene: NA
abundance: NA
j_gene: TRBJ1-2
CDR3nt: TGTGCCAGCAGCGCCGGGAGCAGGGGCGACTATGGCTACACCTTC
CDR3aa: CASSAGSRGDYGYTF

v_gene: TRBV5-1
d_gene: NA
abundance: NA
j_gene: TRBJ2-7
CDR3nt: TGCGCCAGCAGCCCGGACCGACGGGGCGAGCAGTACTTC
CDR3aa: CASSPDRRGEQYF

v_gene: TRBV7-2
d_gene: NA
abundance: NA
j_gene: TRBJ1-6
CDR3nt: TGTGCCAGCAGCTTAGACGCGGGATTCGGTAATTCACCCCTCCACTTT
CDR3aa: CASSLDAGFGNSPLHF

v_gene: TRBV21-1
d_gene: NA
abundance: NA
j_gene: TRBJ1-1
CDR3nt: TGTGCCAGCAGCAAAGCTGACAGGGGGAACACTGAAGCTTTCTTT
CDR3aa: CASSKADRGNTEAFF

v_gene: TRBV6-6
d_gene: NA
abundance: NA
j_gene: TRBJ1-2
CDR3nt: TGTGCCAGCAGTTACCCCCTGGTAAGGGGGGATGGCTACACCTTC
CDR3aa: CASSYPLVRGDGYTF

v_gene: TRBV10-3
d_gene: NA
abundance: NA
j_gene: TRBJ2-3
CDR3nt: TGTGCCATCGCACGAGGGGGGCCCGATACGCAGTATTTT
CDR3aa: CAIARGGPDTQYF

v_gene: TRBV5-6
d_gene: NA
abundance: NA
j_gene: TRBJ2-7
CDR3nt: TGTGCCAGCAGCTCCCCCCCGCGGGTTTACGAGCAGTACTTC
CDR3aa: CASSSPPRVYEQYF